The rows below give T cell receptor beta chains drawn from one sample of a study of cytomegalovirus exposure and HLA in healthy donors. The method was immunoSEQ multiplex PCR; TCRdb's version includes in-frame clones alone and lacks a portion of them. Altogether over 85,000 clones are present, approximately 93% being singletons, with the ten largest covering around 1.1%. The sample was PBMCs. The receptors come from a woman aged 25 to 45 in good health and CMV-seropositive. The CDR3 runs from the conserved cysteine through the conserved F or W.

>TRBV11-2|TRBJ2-3
CASSLDQIAGVTDTQYF
>TRBV19|TRBJ1-4
CASSTAQPRGADEKLFF
>TRBV7-3|TRBJ2-3
CASSLMGADTQYF
>TRBV7-2|TRBJ2-7
CASSLKVAGGFYEQYF
>TRBV30|TRBJ1-3
CAWDIGTGTILSGNTIYF
>TRBV6-4|TRBJ2-7
CASRSGRAPYEQYF
>TRBV19|TRBJ2-1
CASSIDLASGSYNEQFF
>TRBV5-1|TRBJ2-3
CASSLASVSTDTQYF
>TRBV6-1|TRBJ2-1
CASSAASGRDEQFF
>TRBV15|TRBJ2-1
CATSRLSGNNEQFF
>TRBV14|TRBJ2-1
CASSQIRGSGGRYNEQFF
>TRBV10-2|TRBJ1-4
CASSANRGGSEKLFF
>TRBV10-3|TRBJ1-1
CAISELMNTEAFF
>TRBV9|TRBJ1-2
CASSPGTGVIYGYTF
>TRBV28|TRBJ2-7
CASSLFWQGQYEQYF
>TRBV10-1|TRBJ1-1
CASSDVEGQDDTEAFF
>TRBV4-3|TRBJ2-4
CASSQTGGLQGKDIQYF
>TRBV6-1|TRBJ1-5
CASTLANQPQHF
>TRBV28|TRBJ1-4
CASSPGGEKLFF
>TRBV28|TRBJ1-5
CASSPPRGAFQPQHF
>TRBV7-7|TRBJ2-2
CASSLSGPKNTGELFF
>TRBV30|TRBJ2-7
CAWSVGVGQYF
>TRBV5-6|TRBJ1-5
CASSIWALPSYSNQPQHF
>TRBV6-1|TRBJ2-1
CASSEGLVYNEQFF
>TRBV19|TRBJ1-1
CASSPGGYRDEAFF
>TRBV6-6|TRBJ2-1
CASRQAGGLVNEQFF
>TRBV7-9|TRBJ2-3
CASSPRAGGITDTQYF
>TRBV6-5|TRBJ2-3
CASSRGRTDTQYF
>TRBV5-1|TRBJ2-1
CASSLGRQASSSYNEQFF
>TRBV11-1|TRBJ2-7
CASSLSGLASYEQYF
>TRBV18|TRBJ2-5
CASSPAQGLQETQYF
>TRBV19|TRBJ1-5
CASRQLDRLNQPQHF
>TRBV2|TRBJ2-7
CASSESWLAGTPHEQYF
>TRBV6-6|TRBJ2-2
CASSPSGRSTGELFF
>TRBV28|TRBJ2-1
CASATYRGNEQFF
>TRBV4-1|TRBJ1-5
CASSQSLWSSVFNQPQHF
>TRBV9|TRBJ2-1
CASSVGDRGGTEQFF
>TRBV14|TRBJ2-5
CASSQKLADEETQYF
>TRBV30|TRBJ1-5
CAWSAGPNQPQHF
>TRBV10-3|TRBJ2-5
CAISPSAAETQYF
>TRBV7-9|TRBJ1-1
CASSFMNTEAFF
>TRBV10-3|TRBJ2-2
CAISEKGREDTGELFF
>TRBV18|TRBJ2-2
CASSPLPRANTGELFF
>TRBV5-4|TRBJ2-5
CASSGGQYQETQYF
>TRBV7-2|TRBJ2-7
CASSPAGVSEQYF